This T cell receptor (beta chain) is from a study of CD8 T cells in ankylosing spondylitis (dated by TCRdb to the late 2010s). About the investigation overall: The study set out to find disease-linked TCR variants by profiling T cell receptor beta repertoires in ankylosing spondylitis patients and healthy donors. Samples of peripheral blood were taken, and for ankylosing spondylitis patients, synovial fluid was collected as well. In total, the full study cohort was made up of 85 to 140 healthy donors and 25 ankylosing spondylitis patients.

According to the germline V gene (reference sequence), CDR1 reads MNHEY and CDR2 reads SMNVEV. The CDR3, from cysteine to phenylalanine, totals 17 residues. Only the CDR3 DNA is retained, 51 bases long and in frame from the first base. V is cut back by 2 bases and J by 0 bases, with 6 bases in the junction unmatched. Points the paper makes about the study in general: According to the report, matched synovial fluid samples from ankylosing spondylitis patients were significantly enriched for the disease-linked clones. The disease-linked clones showed a CD8+ phenotype and occurred at relatively low frequencies in peripheral blood. Some motif variants had previously been reported in the synovial fluid and blood of reactive arthritis patients, which suggests shared mechanisms of disease initiation. A TCR beta motif made up of seven or eight highly homologous amino acid variants appeared to be characteristic of blood from ankylosing spondylitis patients.

This clonotype was seen more than once but under ten times. Its antigen specificity is not known. Base qualities are not provided; no much larger clone lies one nucleotide away. Sequencing instrument: Illumina HiSeq 2500. Quantitative 5'-RACE with molecular barcodes was the method used to prepare the TCR beta libraries. The original methods were these. Disease-linked TCR variants were identified with a new computational method built on a probabilistic model of VDJ rearrangement. The public reads were reprocessed in TCRdb via fastp at Q25 and MiXCR, keeping in-frame beta chains. Entries are consolidated by CDR3 protein sequence, retaining the most common genes and DNA. TCRdb assigned the V and J calls; the authors' analysis was not used. The table for this sample lists roughly 700,000 distinct CDR3 sequences; roughly 19% of them were counted only once. The top ten hold 15% to 20% of the sample.

The source of this sequence is a male donor with ankylosing spondylitis. The V and J segments used are TRBV27 and TRBJ1-5, with TRBD1 identical over 8 junction bases. Sequenced input: blood, either unsorted or a sorted T cell fraction (not recorded which). The CDR3 here reads CASSLKGQGNSNQPQHF. The nucleotide sequence is TGTGCCAGCAGTTTAAAAGGACAGGGAAATAGCAATCAGCCCCAGCATTTT.